These 13 T cell receptor beta chains share one sample of origin, sequenced in a study of T cells expressing NK-cell markers. TCRdb re-called the 5' RACE reads and catalogs CDR3 proteins one per entry, DNA excluded. Here the sample table reports 150,000 to 180,000 distinct CDR3 sequences. The sequencing sample was made of blood T cells: a sorted CD56 or NKG2C T cell subset, CD4+ or CD8+ T cells, or bulk PBMC T cells (not recorded which). The receptors stem from a woman aged 45-60 years in good health.

V gene TRBV25-1 combines with J gene TRBJ2-5. Germline V gene lookup returns CDR1 MGHDK and CDR2 SYGVNS. CDR3 length: 15 residues. CDR3: CASSDMLTGQETQYF.

The chain uses TRBV27 and TRBJ2-1; TCRdb indicates TRBD2, and absent DNA this call remains unverified. CDR3 length equals 16 residues. CDR1 MNHEY and CDR2 SMNVEV come from the germline V gene (reference sequence). The CDR3 here is CASSSLPGNSYNEQFF.

The chain is built from TRBV7-9 and TRBJ2-1; the D gene TCRdb calls, TRBD1, cannot be checked with no DNA. Per the germline V gene, CDR1 is SEHNR and CDR2 is FQNEAQ (reference sequence). This CDR3 has 15 residues. CDR3: CASSPLTGDGNEQFF.

V is TRBV4-1 and J is TRBJ2-1; there is no DNA to check the TCRdb D call of TRBD2. This CDR3 contains 16 residues. The germline gives CDR1 MGHRA, CDR2 YSYEKL. This chain's CDR3 is CASSPLGTSGYNEQFF.

The chain has TRBV5-1 and TRBJ2-2; TCRdb picks TRBD1, but there is no DNA to check that call. The CDR3 is 19 residues long. Looked up from germline, CDR1 is SGHRS and CDR2 is YFSETQ. CDR3 amino acids: CASSEGQGADFSPGGELFF.

This sequence joins TRBV20-1 and TRBJ2-4; the D call from TCRdb, TRBD1, cannot be confirmed without DNA. Germline CDR1 reads DFQATT; CDR2 reads SNEGSKA (reference sequence). This CDR3 region has 16 residues. CDR3 sequence reads: CSARSRQGEDKNIQYF.

The V call is TRBV27, the J call TRBJ2-1; checking the TCRdb D call of TRBD1 is not possible without DNA. The CDR3 is 13 amino acids. Germline-derived CDR1 and CDR2 are MNHEY and SMNVEV (reference sequence). The CDR3: CASADTGYNEQFF.

The V and J genes are TRBV11-2 and TRBJ2-1; with no DNA, the TCRdb D assignment of TRBD2 cannot be verified. CDR1 and CDR2 (germline): SGHAT, FQNNGV. CDR3 length: 15 residues. CDR3 amino acids: CASSLDPSGSNEQFF.

The chain carries TRBV20-1 and TRBJ2-5; TCRdb names TRBD2, which stays unverified in the absence of DNA. The CDR3 runs 14 residues. CDR1 and CDR2 from the germline V gene are DFQATT and SNEGSKA (reference sequence). This CDR3 reads CSAGTFSGGETQYF.

This chain uses TRBV11-3 with TRBJ2-1; no DNA is available, so the TRBD2 call from TCRdb remains unchecked. Looked up from germline, CDR1 is SGHNT and CDR2 is YENEEA. The CDR3 sequence is 14 residues long. The CDR3: CASSLGTSNYEQFF.

V gene TRBV12-3 or TRBV12-4 combines with J gene TRBJ1-5; TCRdb calls TRBD1, which cannot be checked without DNA. CDR3 length equals 14 residues. This CDR3 is CASSLSTPRQPQHF.

This chain connects TRBV11-2 to TRBJ2-1; TCRdb's D call of TRBD1 is untestable without DNA. Germline CDR1 is SGHAT and CDR2 is FQNNGV. This CDR3 region has 15 residues. The CDR3 sequence is CASTRADFSYNEQFF.

CDR3 sequence reads: CATSSPPGPQYF. This rearrangement joins TRBV15 to TRBJ2-5; there is no DNA to check the TCRdb D call of TRBD1. Germline V gene data show CDR1 as LNHNV and CDR2 as YYDKDF (reference sequence). The CDR3 is 12 residues long.